This T cell receptor (beta chain) appears in the sequencing data of a study of cytomegalovirus exposure and HLA in healthy donors. The CDR3 covers 16 residues. V was clipped by 5 bases and J by 1 base; unmatched bases: 9. Germline lookup yields CDR1 SGHTA and CDR2 FQGTGA. 13 Jbeta primers and 60 Vbeta primers were used for the PCR. Data came from immunoSEQ multiplex PCR; TCRdb stores just in-frame clones and leaves some out. The table shows about 180,000 clones, with approximately 83% occurring only once. Sequenced: PBMCs. The chain is built from TRBV7-3 and TRBJ1-1; TRBD1 aligns across 8 bases. The source is a boy under 10 years old in good health and CMV-seronegative. The CDR3 is CASSIGQGYPNTEAFF. In DNA form, the CDR3 reads TGTGCCAGCAGCATTGGACAGGGCTACCCGAACACTGAAGCTTTCTTT.